This TCR beta chain was sequenced in a study of regulatory T cells in long-lasting Graves disease. Study information: Newly diagnosed Graves' patients had under 3 months of antithyroid drugs. Points from the study as a whole: TRBV28, TRBJ1-2 and TRBJ2-5 were segments that persistent disease favored.

This clonotype was seen many times. Its antigen is undetermined. Indicated time point: newly diagnosed GD, antithyroid drugs for less than 3 months. The authors made the TCR library using RNA they extracted from PBMCs. Diagnosis followed American Thyroid Association guidelines for Graves' disease. Arm-PCR of CDR3 regions and iRepertoire HTBI primers were used to build TCR beta libraries. TCRdb independently ran MiXCR on the multiplex PCR reads; one entry per CDR3 protein. The table shows under 800,000 distinct CDR3 sequences, with roughly 15% occurring only once. This CDR3 comprises 13 residues. Germline CDR1 reads MNHEY; CDR2 reads SMNVEV (reference sequence). The V end lost 3 bases, the J end lost 6 bases, and 8 bases lay between the germline ends. These data were likewise used in another study, on T cells in Graves' hyperthyroidism and ophthalmopathy. That publication notes: Based on clinical symptoms, serum thyroxine and TRAb, thyroid ultrasound and orbital computed tomography, diagnoses were reached.

The source of this sequence is a woman in her twenties or thirties with Graves disease. Here the sequenced sample was peripheral blood mononuclear cells (PBMCs), taken at new diagnosis, from a patient treated with antithyroid drugs. The V and J genes are TRBV27 and TRBJ2-2, with D perhaps matching TRBD2 (5 bases). The CDR3 sequence: CASSFPGAGELFF. CDR3 bases: TGTGCCAGCAGTTTCCCCGGGGCCGGGGAGCTGTTTTTT.